This entry concerns a single TCR beta chain. The source of the sample is a study of T-cell memory formation after mild COVID-19. For the study at large: In these data, TCR clusters were largely donor specific.

5'RACE primed at constant segments yielded TCR alpha and TCR beta cDNA libraries bearing sample barcodes and UMIs. TCRdb ran MiXCR on the 5' RACE reads and lists one entry per CDR3 protein. The sample shows about 200,000 distinct CDR3 sequences, over 9% of them seen only once. This CDR3 region has 14 residues. Trimming took 7 bases from V and 0 from J, leaving 12 bases between them. Germline-derived CDR1 and CDR2 are MDHEN and SYDVKM. This chain joins TRBV28 and TRBJ1-1, with D hard to call. The source material was PBMCs or a T cell subset sorted from them (not recorded which). The clonotype was recovered from a man aged 18 to 30 who had mild COVID-19 (a few samples of this study predate the infection). Cell type and time point are not known. CDR3 loop: CASNSGQMNTEAFF. CDR3 in DNA: TGTGCCAGCAACTCCGGGCAGATGAACACTGAAGCTTTCTTT.